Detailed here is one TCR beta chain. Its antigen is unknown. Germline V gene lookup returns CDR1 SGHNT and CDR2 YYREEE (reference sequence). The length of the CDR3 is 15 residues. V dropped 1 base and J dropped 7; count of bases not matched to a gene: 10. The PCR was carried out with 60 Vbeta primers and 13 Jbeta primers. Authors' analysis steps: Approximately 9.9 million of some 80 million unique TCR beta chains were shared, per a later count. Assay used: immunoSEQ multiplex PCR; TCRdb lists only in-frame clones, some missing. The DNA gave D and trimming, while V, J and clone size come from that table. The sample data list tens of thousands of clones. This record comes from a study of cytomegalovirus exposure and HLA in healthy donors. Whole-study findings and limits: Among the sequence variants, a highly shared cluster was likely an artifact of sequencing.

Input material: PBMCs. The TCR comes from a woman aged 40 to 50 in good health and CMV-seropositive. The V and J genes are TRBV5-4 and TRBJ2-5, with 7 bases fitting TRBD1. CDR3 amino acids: CASSLSTGRRLTQYF. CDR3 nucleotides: TGTGCCAGCAGCTTGTCGACAGGGCGACGGTTGACCCAGTACTTC.